This T cell receptor beta chain came from a study of blood T cell repertoires in COVID-19. Study summary: Collection of acute and convalescent COVID-19 samples took place in the United States, Italy and Spain.

In the original analysis: Estimation of nucleated cell counts was performed using reference gene primer amplification. Repertoires were generated with immunoSEQ multiplex PCR, while TCRdb's copy carries only in-frame clones and drops some. That table is the source of V, J and clone size, and D and trimming were worked out from the DNA. The sample has tens of thousands of clones; 89% are singletons. Seattle patient enrollment occurred during active infection, with longitudinal follow-up thereafter. CDR1 is LGHDT and CDR2 is YNNKEL in the germline V gene (reference sequence). V dropped 3 bases and J dropped 4 bases, with 5 bases sitting between them. The CDR3 has 12 amino acids.

The chain combines TRBV3-1 (or the pseudogene TRBV3-2) with TRBJ2-3; the D is unclear. Sequenced: peripheral blood. This clonotype originated in a man aged 60 to 69 with COVID-19, enrolled during active disease. The CDR3 is CASSQGADTQYF. CDR3 nucleotide sequence: TGTGCCAGCAGCCAGGGCGCAGATACGCAGTATTTT.